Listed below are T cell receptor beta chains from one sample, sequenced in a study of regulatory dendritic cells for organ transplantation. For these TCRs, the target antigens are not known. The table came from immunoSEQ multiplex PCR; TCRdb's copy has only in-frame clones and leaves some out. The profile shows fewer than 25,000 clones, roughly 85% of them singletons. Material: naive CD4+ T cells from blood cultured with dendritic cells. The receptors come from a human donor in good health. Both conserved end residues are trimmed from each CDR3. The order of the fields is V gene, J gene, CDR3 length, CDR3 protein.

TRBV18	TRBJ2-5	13	ASSPGQAPQETQY
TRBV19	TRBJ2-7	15	ASSIGPTSGAVYEQY
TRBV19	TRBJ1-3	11	ASTTKRGNTIY
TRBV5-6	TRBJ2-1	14	ASSLGRRDYLGEQF
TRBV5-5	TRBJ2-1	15	ASSRRASGPLGNEQF
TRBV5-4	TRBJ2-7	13	ASSYDRTPTYEQY
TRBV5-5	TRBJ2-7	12	ASSWISVGGEQY
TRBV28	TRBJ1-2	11	ASSFVNGYGYT
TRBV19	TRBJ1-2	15	ASSRRGQAGVGYGYT
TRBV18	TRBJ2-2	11	ASSTLASGELF
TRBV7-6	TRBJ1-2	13	ASSLEGTGSYGYT
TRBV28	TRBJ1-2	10	ASSSEGAGYT
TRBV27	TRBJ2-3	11	ASRLAGTDTQY
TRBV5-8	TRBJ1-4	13	ASSPTSWTNEKLF
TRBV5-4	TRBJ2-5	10	ATSRVGETQY
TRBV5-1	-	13	ASSLGRGRTYEQY
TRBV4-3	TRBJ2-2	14	ASSQTTGLNTGELF
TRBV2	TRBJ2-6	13	ASRRQGSGANVLT
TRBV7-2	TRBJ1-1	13	ASSRVGQGWTEAF
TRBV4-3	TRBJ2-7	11	ASSQARDYEQY
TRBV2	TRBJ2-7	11	ASGDRTYYEQY
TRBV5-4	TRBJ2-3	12	ASSLAQTADTQY
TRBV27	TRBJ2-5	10	ASSLPEETQY
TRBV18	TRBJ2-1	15	ASSRSTERLSYNEQF
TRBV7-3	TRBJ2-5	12	ASSPAGTKETQY
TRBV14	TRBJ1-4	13	ASSQVGLLGEKLF
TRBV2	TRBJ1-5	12	ASTKDSPNQPQH
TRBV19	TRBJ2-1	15	ASSIGGWLREGNEQF
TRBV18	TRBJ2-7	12	ASSPGSWSQEQY
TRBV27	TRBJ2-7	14	ASSLSVPSGRYEQY
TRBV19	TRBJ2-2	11	ASSQNSAGELF
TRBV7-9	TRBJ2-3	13	ASSFWRTDTDTQY
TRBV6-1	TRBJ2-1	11	ASSEGVGTEQF
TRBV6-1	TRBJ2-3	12	ASKRPGGSDTQY
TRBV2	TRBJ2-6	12	ASAETGLANVLT
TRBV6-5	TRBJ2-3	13	ASSGPQGAGDTQY
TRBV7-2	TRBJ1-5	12	ASSRTGPNQPQH